The 23 T cell receptor beta chains reported below all come from one sample, sequenced in a study of T cells in narcolepsy (dated by TCRdb to 2016 to 2019). The library was prepared using the immunoSEQ multiplex PCR assay. Here the immuneACCESS table is served through TCRdb, limited to in-frame sequences with V and J called. Missing clones are a known gap in these copies; in checked studies unresolved V genes cover under half, and the rest lacks a known reason. The sample table shows some 30,000 clones, and around nine tenths are seen once. Together, the top ten hold 1% to 1.3% of the sample. Sequencing input: CD45RA- memory CD4+ T cells from PBMCs. According to the study, the label for this sample's cell subset or site signals: memory T cells sorted ex vivo from peripheral blood. Receptor source: a human donor with narcolepsy.

The chain combines TRBV27 with TRBJ2-7; D is unresolved. Germline V gene lookup returns CDR1 MNHEY and CDR2 SMNVEV (reference sequence). V was cut by 2 bases and J by 7 bases, with 6 bases left in between. The CDR3 totals 11 residues. For the CDR3, the DNA is TGTGCCAGCAGTTTAAGTCGGGAGCAGTACGTC. The encoded protein is CASSLSREQYV.

The rearrangement uses TRBV6-1 and TRBJ2-3; no definite D call. The CDR3 runs 17 residues. V lost 0 bases and J lost 0, with 13 bases in between. Per the germline V gene, CDR1 is MNHNS and CDR2 is SASEGT. The DNA for the CDR3 is TGTGCCAGCAGTGAAGCCCCCTTCGTCTATAGCACAGATACGCAGTATTTT. Protein sequence: CASSEAPFVYSTDTQYF.

J is TRBJ2-2 and V is TRBV18; 9 bases match TRBD1. The CDR3 extends over 16 amino acids. V shed 1 base, J shed 3 bases, and the junction held 3 bases outside the gene matches. Germline V gene data show CDR1 as KGHSH and CDR2 as LQKENI. The CDR3 region is CASSPQQGADTGELFF. CDR3 nucleotide sequence: TGTGCCAGCTCACCACAACAGGGGGCCGACACCGGGGAGCTGTTTTTT.

This clone was observed a single time. The CDR3 DNA follows: TGTGCCAGCTCGAATCTTGTCCAAACAGGGGTAGGGGTCAATGAGCAGTTCTTC. Protein sequence: CASSNLVQTGVGVNEQFF. The rearrangement uses TRBV18 and TRBJ2-1, with 7 bases aligning to TRBD1. Losses at the gene ends were 6 bases for V and 6 bases for J; bases not matched to a gene: 20. Germline V lookup: CDR1 KGHSH, CDR2 LQKENI. The CDR3 is 18 amino acids.

The chain joins TRBV6-5 to TRBJ2-5; a weak D match, TRBD2 (6 bases). Germline V gene lookup returns CDR1 MNHEY and CDR2 SVGAGI. V dropped 8 bases and J dropped 4 bases, with 17 bases sitting between them. The CDR3 sequence is 14 residues long. CDR3 bases: TGTGCCAGCGAAACTAGCCCCAGAGGAGAGACCCAGTACTTC. It specifies CASETSPRGETQYF.

The rearrangement uses TRBV11-2 and TRBJ2-5; TRBD2 agrees at 8 bases. CDR3 length equals 14 residues. Germline V gene data show CDR1 as SGHAT and CDR2 as FQNNGV. With V trimmed by 6 bases and J by 1 base, 4 bases remained unmatched. As DNA, the CDR3 is TGTGCCAGCAGTATAGCGGGGATCCAAGAGACCCAGTACTTC. This codes for CASSIAGIQETQYF.

The V gene is TRBV18, the J gene TRBJ1-2; TRBD1 aligns across 8 bases. The CDR3 is made up of 15 amino acids. The ends lost 2 bases at V and 6 bases at J; junction bases unmatched: 8. Germline V lookup: CDR1 KGHSH, CDR2 LQKENI. CDR3 residues: CASSPSFGQGNGYTF. CDR3 coding DNA: TGTGCCAGCTCACCATCCTTCGGACAGGGAAATGGCTACACCTTC.

The chain uses TRBV5-1 and TRBJ2-3; TRBD2 matches 9 bases. Trimming took 0 bases from V and 4 from J; bases not matched to a gene: 15. The CDR3 runs 19 residues. From germline, CDR1 is SGHRS and CDR2 YFSETQ. CDR3 sequence reads: CASSLDGAGGPLGADTQYF. As DNA, the CDR3 is TGCGCCAGCAGCTTGGACGGGGCGGGGGGGCCTTTGGGCGCAGATACGCAGTATTTT.

The chain combines TRBV10-2 with TRBJ2-7; no clear D gene. With 3 bases removed from V and 7 bases from J, the gap between germline ends came to 19 bases. The CDR3 has 15 amino acids. Germline V gene sequence: CDR1 WSHSY, CDR2 SAAADI. In nucleotides, the CDR3 is TGCGCCAGCAGTGATAGTCGGGCCGCACTGGGGGAGCAGTACGTC. This gives the protein CASSDSRAALGEQYV.

The chain uses TRBV7-2 and TRBJ2-5; D perhaps matches TRBD1 (5 bases). V lost 3 bases to trimming and J lost 2 bases, with 16 bases between them. The CDR3 sequence is 16 residues long. Germline loops: CDR1 SGHTA, CDR2 FQGNSA. CDR3 sequence: CASSLGQGAFQETQYF. As DNA, the CDR3 is TGTGCCAGCAGCTTGGGGCAGGGTGCCTTTCAAGAGACCCAGTACTTC.

The chain has TRBV6-5 and TRBJ2-1; 10 bases line up with TRBD1. V was clipped by 6 bases and J by 4 bases; unmatched bases: 0. Germline loops: CDR1 MNHEY, CDR2 SVGAGI. The CDR3 length is 13 residues. The CDR3 spells CASRGQGYNEQFF. DNA for the CDR3: TGTGCCAGCAGGGGACAGGGGTACAATGAGCAGTTCTTC.

CDR3 sequence (DNA): TGTGCCAGCAGTTATAAACAGGGAACAACTAATGAAAAACTGTTTTTT. Encoded protein: CASSYKQGTTNEKLFF. This chain joins TRBV5-4 and TRBJ1-4; TRBD1 is a possible D gene (6 bases). Deletions cut 5 bases from V and 0 bases from J, with 14 bases between. The CDR3 runs 16 residues. CDR1 SGHNT and CDR2 YYREEE come from the germline V gene (reference sequence).

This clone appeared once. The chain uses TRBV7-8 and TRBJ2-7; D might be TRBD1 or TRBD2, each matching 5 bases. The CDR3 length is 14 residues. Germline V lookup: CDR1 SGHVS, CDR2 FQNEAQ. V gave up 5 bases and J gave up 6 bases, with 17 bases separating them. The chain's CDR3 is CASSPRPSGPEQYF. In DNA form, the CDR3 reads TGTGCCAGCAGCCCCCGGCCGTCGGGGCCCGAGCAGTACTTC.

The rearrangement joins TRBV18 to TRBJ2-1, with D perhaps given as TRBD1 or TRBD2 (5 bases each). V shed 4 bases and J shed 9 bases, with 22 bases lying between them. Germline V gene sequence: CDR1 KGHSH, CDR2 LQKENI. The CDR3 contains 16 residues. Here the CDR3 DNA reads TGTGCCAGCTCACTTGGACTCCAGGGAAACGGCGGTGAGCAGTTCTTC. Protein: CASSLGLQGNGGEQFF.

The V and J genes are TRBV10-1 and TRBJ1-5; D uncertain. From germline, CDR1 is WNHNN and CDR2 SYGVQD (reference sequence). Trimming stripped 8 bases from V and 2 bases from J, with 7 bases between. The CDR3 length is 12 residues. CDR3 in amino acids: CASCPGNQPQHF. CDR3 sequence (DNA): TGCGCCAGCTGTCCAGGCAATCAGCCCCAGCATTTT.

This rearrangement joins TRBV27 to TRBJ2-2, with D tentatively TRBD2 (5 bases). The V end lost 6 bases, the J end lost 2 bases, and 13 bases lay between the germline ends. The CDR3 consists of 15 residues. Germline CDR1 and CDR2: MNHEY and SMNVEV (reference sequence). The CDR3 sequence is CASRKGLFNTGELFF. The CDR3 DNA follows: TGTGCCAGCAGGAAAGGACTGTTCAACACCGGGGAGCTGTTTTTT.

The chain recombines TRBV21-1 with TRBJ1-2. TRBV21-1 is an annotated pseudogene. This CDR3 has 17 residues. Here the CDR3 DNA reads TGTGCCAGCAGCAAAAGGGCGGCAGGGAGGACTAACTATGGCTACACCTTC. Its protein is CASSKRAAGRTNYGYTF.

The chain combines TRBV18 with TRBJ2-1; a possible D gene is TRBD1 (6 bases). Per germline, CDR1 KGHSH and CDR2 LQKENI. The CDR3 totals 17 residues. Trimming stripped 0 bases from V and 3 bases from J, with 15 bases between. The CDR3 DNA follows: TGTGCCAGCTCACCACCAGTTGGGGGCCCTGGCTACAATGAGCAGTTCTTC. It specifies CASSPPVGGPGYNEQFF. The full variable domain, rest sourced from reference TRBV18 and TRBJ2-1, is NAGVMQNPRHLVRRRGQEARLRCSPMKGHSHVYWYRQLPEEGLKFMVYLQKENIIDESGMPKERFSAEFPKEGPSILRIQQVVRGDSAAYFCASSPPVGGPGYNEQFFGPGTRLTVL.

This chain links TRBV5-1 with TRBJ1-5; no clear D gene. Germline loops: CDR1 SGHRS, CDR2 YFSETQ. The V and J ends lost 1 base and 2 bases respectively, with 10 bases between them. The CDR3 is 15 residues long. This CDR3 reads CASSLNSGGNQPQHF. The CDR3 coding sequence is TGCGCCAGCAGCTTGAATTCCGGGGGCAATCAGCCCCAGCATTTT.

The chain links TRBV5-1 to TRBJ2-2, with D possibly being TRBD1 (5 bases). CDR1 is SGHRS, CDR2 YFSETQ, per germline. V gave up 3 bases and J gave up 1 base, with 7 bases separating them. The CDR3 has 14 amino acids. CDR3: CASSSTVNTGELFF. DNA for the CDR3: TGCGCCAGCAGCTCGACAGTGAACACCGGGGAGCTGTTTTTT.

This sequence joins TRBV2 and TRBJ2-7, with a possible D match to TRBD2 (7 bases). The CDR3 is 13 amino acids. Germline V gene sequence: CDR1 SNHLY, CDR2 FYNNEI. The V and J ends lost 7 bases and 0 bases respectively, with 10 bases between them. The CDR3, as DNA: TGTGCCAGCACGGGGGGCACCTCCTACGAGCAGTACTTC. Its protein product is CASTGGTSYEQYF.

The chain recombines TRBV13 with TRBJ1-6; D is uncertain. The CDR3 spans 15 residues. Germline CDR1 is PRHDT and CDR2 is FYEKMQ (reference sequence). With 3 bases removed from V and 5 bases from J, the gap between germline ends came to 11 bases. The CDR3 DNA sequence: TGTGCCAGCAGCTTGATGGAGGGAAATAATTCACCCCTCCACTTT. Translation: CASSLMEGNNSPLHF. Using reference TRBV13 and TRBJ1-6 for the parts outside the CDR3, the full variable domain is AAGVIQSPRHLIKEKRETATLKCYPIPRHDTVYWYQQGPGQDPQFLISFYEKMQSDKGSIPDRFSAQQFSDYHSELNMSSLELGDSALYFCASSLMEGNNSPLHFGNGTRLTVT.

The rearrangement links TRBV11-3 to TRBJ2-3, with 9 positions matching TRBD2. The CDR3 is 16 residues long. Germline CDR1 SGHNT, CDR2 YENEEA. V was clipped by 5 bases and J by 2 bases; unmatched bases: 8. The CDR3 sequence is CASSDISGGNTDTQYF. For the CDR3, the DNA is TGTGCCAGCAGCGATATTAGCGGGGGAAACACAGATACGCAGTATTTT. Filled out from reference TRBV11-3 and TRBJ2-3, the complete variable domain reads EAGVVQSPRYKIIEKKQPVAFWCNPISGHNTLYWYLQNLGQGPELLIRYENEEAVDDSQLPKDRFSAERLKGVDSTLKIQPAELGDSAVYLCASSDISGGNTDTQYFGPGTRLTVL.